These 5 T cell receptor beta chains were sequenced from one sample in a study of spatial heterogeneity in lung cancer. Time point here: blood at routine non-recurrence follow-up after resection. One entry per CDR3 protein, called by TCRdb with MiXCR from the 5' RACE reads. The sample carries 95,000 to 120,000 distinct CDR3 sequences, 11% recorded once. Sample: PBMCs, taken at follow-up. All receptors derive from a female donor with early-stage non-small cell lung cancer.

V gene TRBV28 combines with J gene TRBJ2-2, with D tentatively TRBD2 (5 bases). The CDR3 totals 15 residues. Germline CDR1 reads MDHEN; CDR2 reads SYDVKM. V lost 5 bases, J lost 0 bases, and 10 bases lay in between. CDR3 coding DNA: TGTGCCAGCAGTCAGTCCGGGGCGAACACCGGGGAGCTGTTTTTT. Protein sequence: CASSQSGANTGELFF.

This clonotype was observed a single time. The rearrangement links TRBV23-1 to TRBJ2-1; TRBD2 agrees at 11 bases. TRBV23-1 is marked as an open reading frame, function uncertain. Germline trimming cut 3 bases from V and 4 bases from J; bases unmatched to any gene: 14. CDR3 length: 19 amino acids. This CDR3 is CASSQGILAGGRGYNEQFF. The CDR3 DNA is TGCGCCAGCAGTCAGGGCATCCTAGCGGGAGGACGCGGATACAATGAGCAGTTCTTC.

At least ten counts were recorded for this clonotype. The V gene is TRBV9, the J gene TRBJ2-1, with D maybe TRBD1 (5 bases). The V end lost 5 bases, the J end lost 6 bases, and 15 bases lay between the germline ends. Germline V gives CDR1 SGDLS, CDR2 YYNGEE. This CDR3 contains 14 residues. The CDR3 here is CASSLMPGRNEQFF. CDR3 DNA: TGTGCCAGCAGTTTAATGCCAGGGCGCAATGAGCAGTTCTTC.

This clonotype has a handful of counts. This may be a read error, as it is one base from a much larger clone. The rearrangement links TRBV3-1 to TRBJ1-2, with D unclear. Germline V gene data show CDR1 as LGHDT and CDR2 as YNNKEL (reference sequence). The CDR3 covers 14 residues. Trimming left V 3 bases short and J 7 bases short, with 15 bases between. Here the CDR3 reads CASSHSILPRGYTF. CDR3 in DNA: TGTGCCAGCAGCCACTCAATCTTGCCGCGTGGCTACACCTTC.

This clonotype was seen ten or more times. CDR3 sequence reads: CASSDVTGVNSGANVLTF. CDR3 sequence (DNA): TGTGCCAGCAGCGATGTGACAGGCGTTAACTCTGGGGCCAACGTCCTGACTTTC. This chain uses TRBV9 with TRBJ2-6; D might be TRBD1 (6 bases). Germline V CDR1 and CDR2: SGDLS, YYNGEE. Trimming removed 3 bases from V and 0 bases from J, with 16 bases in between. The CDR3 runs to 18 residues.